This passage covers 26 T cell receptor beta chains from one sample sequenced in a study of CD8+CD57+ T cells in acquired aplastic anemia. TCR beta VDJ and CDR3 profiling used genomic DNA as template. TCRdb independently ran MiXCR on the reads; one entry per CDR3 protein. There are about 190,000 distinct CDR3 sequences in the sample; less than 60% occur only once, and about 8.8% lies in the top ten. Individuals selected for sequencing had exhibited CD8+CD57+ cell expansion on flow cytometry. The specimen sequenced was sorted CD4+, CD8+, or CD8+CD57+ T cells (not recorded which) from PBMCs. All receptors derive from a human donor with aplastic anemia.

Here the CDR3 reads CASSLEPVGRGAFYEQYF. As DNA, the CDR3 is TGTGCCAGCAGCTTAGAACCCGTGGGCAGGGGAGCCTTCTACGAGCAGTACTTC. V usage is TRBV11-1 and J usage is TRBJ2-7; possible D gene TRBD1, 6 bases. This CDR3 comprises 18 residues. The ends were cut back, 1 base at V and 3 bases at J, with 22 bases in the middle. The germline CDR1 and CDR2 sequences are SGHAT and FQDESV (reference sequence).

The sample holds many counts of this clonotype. The chain recombines TRBV5-1 with TRBJ1-3; D unresolved. The V end lost 1 base, the J end lost 2 bases, and 10 bases lay between the germline ends. The length of the CDR3 is 15 residues. The germline gives CDR1 SGHRS, CDR2 YFSETQ. The CDR3 spells CASSLSGSTGNTIYF. In DNA, the CDR3 is TGCGCCAGCAGCTTGTCGGGATCTACTGGAAACACCATATATTTT.

The table lists this clonotype with many counts. The chain links TRBV7-2 to TRBJ2-2, with D uncertain. This CDR3 comprises 13 residues. V lost 7 bases to trimming and J lost 5 bases, with 11 bases between them. The V gene's germline CDR1 is SGHTA and CDR2 FQGNSA. The CDR3: CASNFRWTGELFF. The DNA of the CDR3 is TGTGCCAGCAACTTTAGATGGACCGGGGAGCTGTTTTTT.

This clonotype was picked up many times. The genes are TRBV2 and TRBJ2-3; D is unresolved. The CDR3 covers 15 residues. V was shortened by 2 bases and J by 5 bases, with 14 bases between the two germline ends. Germline V lookup: CDR1 SNHLY, CDR2 FYNNEI. CDR3 region: CASSENRALGDTQYF. In DNA form, the CDR3 reads TGTGCCAGCAGTGAAAATCGAGCGTTGGGAGATACGCAGTATTTT.

At least ten counts were recorded for this clonotype. The V call is TRBV10-3, the J call TRBJ1-3; D gene uncertain. V was pared by 5 bases and J by 0 bases, with 11 bases between. Germline V gene sequence: CDR1 ENHRY, CDR2 SYGVKD. This CDR3 has 15 amino acids. The CDR3 loop reads CAISKEVSSGNTIYF. The DNA of the CDR3 is TGTGCCATCAGTAAGGAGGTTTCCTCTGGAAACACCATATATTTT.

The gene calls are TRBV9 and TRBJ1-1, with D unresolved. The germline gives CDR1 SGDLS, CDR2 YYNGEE. The length of the CDR3 is 13 residues. With 2 bases removed from V and 6 bases from J, the gap between germline ends came to 11 bases. DNA for the CDR3: TGTGCCAGCAGCGTCACTATGTTGGCTGAAGCTTTCTTT. Protein: CASSVTMLAEAFF.

At least ten counts were recorded for this clonotype. The V and J genes are TRBV18 and TRBJ1-2; TRBD1 is a possible D gene (5 bases). From germline, CDR1 is KGHSH and CDR2 LQKENI. Trimming pared 3 bases from V and 7 bases from J, leaving 18 bases between. CDR3 length: 15 amino acids. This chain's CDR3 is CASSPERPGYSGYTF. CDR3 in DNA: TGTGCCAGCTCACCTGAACGTCCAGGGTACAGTGGCTACACCTTC.

The chain employs TRBV7-8 and TRBJ2-5, with D possibly matching TRBD2 (6 bases). Per the germline V gene, CDR1 is SGHVS and CDR2 is FQNEAQ. Between the trimmed V and J ends, which lost 2 bases and 1 base, there was a span of 8 bases. CDR3 size: 14 residues. CDR3 sequence (DNA): TGTGCCAGCAGCTTATACGGGGGCCAAGAGACCCAGTACTTC. This translates into CASSLYGGQETQYF.

CDR3 in DNA: TGTGCCACCAGCAGAGATAAATTAGTCAGTGAAGCTTTCTTT. Translating it yields CATSRDKLVSEAFF. The chain joins TRBV15 to TRBJ1-1; D not certain. With 0 bases removed from V and 7 bases from J, the gap between germline ends came to 12 bases. Germline CDR1 LNHNV, CDR2 YYDKDF (reference sequence). This CDR3 has 14 amino acids.

CDR3 residues: CASSQDLGTVETQYF. The CDR3 nucleotides read TGTGCCAGCAGCCAAGATCTAGGCACTGTCGAGACCCAGTACTTC. V is TRBV14 and J is TRBJ2-5; D unresolved. This CDR3 contains 15 residues. V was cut by 0 bases and J by 5 bases, with 13 bases left in between. CDR1 SGHDN and CDR2 FVKESK come from the germline V gene.

The chain employs TRBV18 and TRBJ2-7; tentatively, D is TRBD1 or TRBD2 (5 bases each). Trimming shortened V by 0 bases and J by 6 bases, and 9 bases separated the two germline ends. The CDR3 is 13 residues long. CDR1 and CDR2 from the germline V gene are KGHSH and LQKENI. For the CDR3, the DNA is TGTGCCAGCTCACCACCATATGGGGGCGAGCAGTACTTC. Encoded protein: CASSPPYGGEQYF.

This clonotype was counted only a few times. This chain joins TRBV2 and TRBJ1-6, with D tentatively TRBD1 (5 bases). Trimming left V 7 bases short and J 9 bases short, with 19 bases between. The germline V gene has CDR1 SNHLY and CDR2 FYNNEI. The CDR3 spans 15 residues. CDR3 in DNA: TGTGCCAGCACCGGAGGGCGGGGGACCGGTTCACCCCTCCACTTT. As protein: CASTGGRGTGSPLHF.

The chain carries TRBV19 and TRBJ2-1, with D unclear. Deletions cut 3 bases from V and 10 bases from J, with 13 bases between. CDR3 size: 13 residues. Germline V gene sequence: CDR1 LNHDA, CDR2 SQIVND (reference sequence). This chain's CDR3 is CASSINTQGEQFF. The DNA for the CDR3 is TGTGCCAGTAGTATCAACACCCAAGGAGAGCAGTTCTTC.

On this clonotype: One end of the junction is discordant with germline, which a read error may explain. This chain connects TRBV6-5 to TRBJ2-5; no definite D call. The CDR3 consists of 13 residues. Germline CDR1 MNHEY, CDR2 SVGAGI. The CDR3 nucleotides are TGTGCCAGCAGCTACTTGGCCCAAGAGACCCAGTACTTC. This gives the protein CASSYLAQETQYF.

The CDR3 region is CASSLAAAGVNTEAFF. For the CDR3, the DNA is TGTGCCAGCAGCTTAGCGGCGGCGGGTGTGAACACTGAAGCTTTCTTT. The rearrangement links TRBV7-8 to TRBJ1-1, with D uncertain. This CDR3 contains 16 residues. CDR1 is SGHVS and CDR2 is FQNEAQ in the germline V gene. Trimming removed 0 bases from V and 0 bases from J, with 11 bases in between.

This clonotype was detected ten times or more. This chain connects TRBV5-1 to TRBJ1-1; 8 nucleotides agree with TRBD1. The CDR3 covers 18 residues. Germline V gene sequence: CDR1 SGHRS, CDR2 YFSETQ. The V segment lost 3 bases and the J segment 1 base; nucleotides outside the gene matches: 14. In DNA form, the CDR3 reads TGCGCCAGCAGCTCCTCTATCATAGACAGGGGTCCGAACACTGAAGCTTTCTTT. Its translation is CASSSSIIDRGPNTEAFF.

This clonotype was counted at least ten times. This rearrangement joins TRBV6-5 to TRBJ1-1, with D unresolved. V gave up 2 bases and J gave up 0 bases, with 13 bases separating them. The CDR3 length is 16 residues. Germline V gives CDR1 MNHEY, CDR2 SVGAGI. The CDR3 here is CASSYTAAYMNTEAFF. The CDR3 DNA reads TGTGCCAGCAGTTACACGGCAGCATACATGAACACTGAAGCTTTCTTT.

This chain uses TRBV20-1 with TRBJ2-3; TRBD2 is a possible D gene (6 bases). There are 16 residues in the CDR3. Germline CDR1 is DFQATT and CDR2 is SNEGSKA (reference sequence). V was clipped by 3 bases and J by 0 bases, with 16 bases between them. For the CDR3, the DNA is TGCAGTGCTAGGGGGCTGGGGGGAGGTAGCACAGATACGCAGTATTTT. Amino acids: CSARGLGGGSTDTQYF.

In this sample, this clonotype turned up once. Because it lacks the conserved phenylalanine or tryptophan at the end, this CDR3 is likely a read error. Because the CDR3's place on the DNA is in doubt, the DNA is left out and the CDR3 is given as listed by TCRdb. This chain connects TRBV29-1 to TRBJ2-7; TRBD1 is the table's D call and was not checked against the DNA. CDR1 and CDR2 from the germline V gene are SQVTM and ANQGSEA. The CDR3 is 13 amino acids long, termini counted. The CDR3 protein is CSVEGGSSYELYL.

This clonotype was observed at least ten times. The chain combines TRBV7-3 with TRBJ2-5, with unresolved D. Per the germline V gene, CDR1 is SGHTA and CDR2 is FQGTGA. The CDR3 spans 13 residues. Trimming removed 2 bases from V and 7 bases from J, with 11 bases in between. The CDR3 spells CASSLLAFGTQYF. The CDR3 nucleotides are TGTGCCAGCAGCTTACTGGCGTTCGGGACCCAGTACTTC. Full variable domain (outside the CDR3, taken from reference TRBV7-3 and TRBJ2-5): GAGVSQTPSNKVTEKGKYVELRCDPISGHTALYWYRQSLGQGPEFLIYFQGTGAADDSGLPNDRFFAVRPEGSVSTLKIQRTERGDSAVYLCASSLLAFGTQYFGPGTRLLVL.

The rearrangement uses TRBV20-1 and TRBJ2-1; D not certain. There are 11 residues in the CDR3. Germline V gene lookup returns CDR1 DFQATT and CDR2 SNEGSKA (reference sequence). Trimming pared 3 bases from V and 9 bases from J, leaving 9 bases between. The CDR3 protein is CSARGIGEQFF. The CDR3 DNA reads as TGCAGTGCTAGGGGAATCGGTGAGCAGTTCTTC.

CDR3 loop: CASISVGQGNTEAFF. The CDR3 DNA reads TGTGCCAGCATTTCAGTAGGACAGGGGAACACTGAAGCTTTCTTT. The genes are TRBV7-9 and TRBJ1-1, with TRBD1 matching 8 bases. From germline, CDR1 is SEHNR and CDR2 FQNEAQ (reference sequence). The CDR3 length is 15 residues. After removal of 7 bases from V and 1 base from J, the junction contained 8 bases not matched to a gene.

This clonotype was counted many times. V gene TRBV5-1 combines with J gene TRBJ2-6; D unresolved. V lost 2 bases and J lost 1, with 4 bases in between. This CDR3 is 14 amino acids long. Looked up from germline, CDR1 is SGHRS and CDR2 is YFSETQ. CDR3 DNA sequence: TGCGCCAGCAGCTTCACGTCTGGGGCCAACGTCCTGACTTTC. Amino acids: CASSFTSGANVLTF.

This clonotype appeared many times. This chain uses TRBV5-6 with TRBJ2-5; TRBD1 matches 9 bases. Losses at the gene ends were 3 bases for V and 0 bases for J; bases not matched to a gene: 9. The CDR3 contains 17 residues. Germline CDR1 reads SGHDT; CDR2 reads YYEEEE. CDR3 sequence: CASSWRIRDRDQETQYF. The DNA of the CDR3 is TGTGCCAGCAGCTGGCGGATCCGGGACAGGGACCAAGAGACCCAGTACTTC.

This chain links TRBV10-3 with TRBJ2-7, with 8 bases lining up with TRBD1. The CDR3 consists of 14 residues. With 8 bases clipped from V and 3 bases from J, the junction kept 9 bases outside the gene matches. Germline V gives CDR1 ENHRY, CDR2 SYGVKD. Here the CDR3 reads CAIGATGVSYEQYF. The CDR3 DNA reads TGTGCCATCGGCGCGACAGGGGTGAGCTACGAGCAGTACTTC.

The V gene is TRBV9, the J gene TRBJ1-4; a weak D match, TRBD1 (5 bases). CDR3 length equals 16 residues. V was shortened by 0 bases and J by 3 bases, with 12 bases between the two germline ends. Germline CDR1 reads SGDLS; CDR2 reads YYNGEE. CDR3 bases: TGTGCCAGCAGCGTAGCTTGGGGGTCACCTAATGAAAAACTGTTTTTT. Its protein is CASSVAWGSPNEKLFF. The entire variable domain, with the rest obtained from reference TRBV9 and TRBJ1-4, is as follows: DSGVTQTPKHLITATGQRVTLRCSPRSGDLSVYWYQQSLDQGLQFLIQYYNGEERAKGNILERFSAQQFPDLHSELNLSSLELGDSALYFCASSVAWGSPNEKLFFGSGTQLSVL.